This TCR beta chain emerged from a study of cytomegalovirus exposure and HLA in healthy donors. Use of 60 Vbeta and 13 Jbeta primers characterized the PCR. The protocol was immunoSEQ multiplex PCR, while the TCRdb copy is restricted to in-frame clones and leaves out a portion. Among approximately 110,000 clones listed, roughly 69% were seen once. CDR3 size: 16 residues. Trimming left V 3 bases short and J 3 bases short, with 15 bases between. Germline values: CDR1 MGHDK, CDR2 SYGVNS. The clonotype was recovered from a woman aged 40 to 50 in good health and CMV-seropositive. This chain connects TRBV25-1 to TRBJ1-5, with a weak D call TRBD1 (6 bases). Sequenced material: PBMCs. The CDR3 region has the DNA TGTGCCAGCAGTGAGGCAACAGGGCTTTACAATCAGCCCCAGCATTTT. The encoded protein is CASSEATGLYNQPQHF.